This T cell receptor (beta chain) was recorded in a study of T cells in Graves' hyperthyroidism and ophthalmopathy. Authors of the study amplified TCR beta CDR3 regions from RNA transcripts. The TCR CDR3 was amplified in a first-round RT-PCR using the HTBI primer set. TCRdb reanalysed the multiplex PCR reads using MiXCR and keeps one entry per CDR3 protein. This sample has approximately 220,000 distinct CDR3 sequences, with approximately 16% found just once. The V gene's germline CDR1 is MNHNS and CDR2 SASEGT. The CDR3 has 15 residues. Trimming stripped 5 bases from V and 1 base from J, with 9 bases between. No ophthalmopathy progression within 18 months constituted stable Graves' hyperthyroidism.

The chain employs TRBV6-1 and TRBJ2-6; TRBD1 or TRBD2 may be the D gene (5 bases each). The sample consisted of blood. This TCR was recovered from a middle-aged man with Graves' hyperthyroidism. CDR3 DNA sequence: TGTGCCAGCAGTACAGGACTTTCTGGGGCCAACGTCCTGACTTTC. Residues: CASSTGLSGANVLTF.